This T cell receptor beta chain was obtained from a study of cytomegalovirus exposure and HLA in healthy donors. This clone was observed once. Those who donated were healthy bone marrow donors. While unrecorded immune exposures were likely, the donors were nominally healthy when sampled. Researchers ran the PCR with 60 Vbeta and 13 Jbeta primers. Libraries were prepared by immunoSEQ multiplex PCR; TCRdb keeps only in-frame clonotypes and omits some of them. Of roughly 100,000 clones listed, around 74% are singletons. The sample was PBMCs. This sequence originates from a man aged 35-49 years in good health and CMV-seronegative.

The CDR3 coding sequence is TGCGCCAGCAGCTTTGAACGGGTGTCCTACGAGCAGTACTTC. Its protein product is CASSFERVSYEQYF. This chain connects TRBV5-1 to TRBJ2-7; D gene uncertain. The CDR3 totals 14 residues. V dropped 2 bases and J dropped 1 base, with 10 bases sitting between them. Germline values: CDR1 SGHRS, CDR2 YFSETQ.